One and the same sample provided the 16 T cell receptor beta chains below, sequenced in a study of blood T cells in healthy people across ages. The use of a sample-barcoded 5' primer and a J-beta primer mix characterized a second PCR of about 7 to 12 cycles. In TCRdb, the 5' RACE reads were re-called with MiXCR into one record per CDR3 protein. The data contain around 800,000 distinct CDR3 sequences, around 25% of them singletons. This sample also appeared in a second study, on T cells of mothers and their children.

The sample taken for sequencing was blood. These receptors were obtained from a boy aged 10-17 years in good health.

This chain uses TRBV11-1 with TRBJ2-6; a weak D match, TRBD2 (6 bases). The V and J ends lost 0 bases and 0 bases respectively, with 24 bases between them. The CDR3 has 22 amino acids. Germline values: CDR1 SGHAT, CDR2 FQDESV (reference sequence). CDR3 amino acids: CASSLASPAGSDLPSGANVLTF. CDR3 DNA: TGTGCCAGCAGCTTAGCCTCCCCAGCGGGCTCCGATCTCCCCTCTGGGGCCAACGTCCTGACTTTC.

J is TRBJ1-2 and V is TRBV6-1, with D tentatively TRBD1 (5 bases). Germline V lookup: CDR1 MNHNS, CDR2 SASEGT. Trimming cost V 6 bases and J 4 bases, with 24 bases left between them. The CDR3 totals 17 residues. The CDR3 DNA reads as TGTGCCAGCAGACTAAGGTTAGGGGAGACCGCTACCTATGGCTACACCTTC. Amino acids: CASRLRLGETATYGYTF.

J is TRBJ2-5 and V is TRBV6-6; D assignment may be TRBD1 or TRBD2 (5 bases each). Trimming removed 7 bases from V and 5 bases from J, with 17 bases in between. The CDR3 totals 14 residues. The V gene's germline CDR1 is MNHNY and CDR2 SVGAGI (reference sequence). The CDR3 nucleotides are TGTGCCAGCAATACAGCCTCCTGGGGGGAGACCCAGTACTTC. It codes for CASNTASWGETQYF.

The CDR3: CASSSHQGRGAYEQYF. CDR3 nucleotides: TGTGCCAGCAGTTCCCACCAGGGTCGGGGGGCCTACGAGCAGTACTTC. The rearrangement links TRBV6-5 to TRBJ2-7; TRBD2 aligns across 7 bases. V was clipped by 4 bases and J by 2 bases; unmatched bases: 11. The CDR3 spans 16 residues. Germline V gene sequence: CDR1 MNHEY, CDR2 SVGAGI.

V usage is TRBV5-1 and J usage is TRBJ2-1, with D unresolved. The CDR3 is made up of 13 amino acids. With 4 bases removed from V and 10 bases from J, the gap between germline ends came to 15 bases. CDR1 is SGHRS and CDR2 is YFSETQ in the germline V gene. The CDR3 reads CASSLLWTEEQFF. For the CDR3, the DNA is TGCGCCAGCAGCCTTCTATGGACGGAGGAGCAGTTCTTC.

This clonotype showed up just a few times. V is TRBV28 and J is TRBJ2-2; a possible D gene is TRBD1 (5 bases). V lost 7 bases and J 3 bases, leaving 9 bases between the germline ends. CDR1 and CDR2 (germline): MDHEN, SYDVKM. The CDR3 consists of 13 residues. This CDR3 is CASTIGDTGELFF. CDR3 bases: TGTGCCAGCACCATAGGGGACACCGGGGAGCTGTTTTTT. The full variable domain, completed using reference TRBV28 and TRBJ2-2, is DVKVTQSSRYLVKRTGEKVFLECVQDMDHENMFWYRQDPGLGLRLIYFSYDVKMKEKGDIPEGYSVSREKKERFSLILESASTNQTSMYLCASTIGDTGELFFGEGSRLTVL.

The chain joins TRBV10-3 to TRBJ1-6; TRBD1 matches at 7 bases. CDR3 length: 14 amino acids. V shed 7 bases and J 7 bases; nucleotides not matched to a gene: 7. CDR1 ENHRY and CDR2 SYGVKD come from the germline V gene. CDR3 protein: CAINPGQTNSPLHF. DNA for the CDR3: TGTGCCATCAATCCGGGACAGACAAATTCACCCCTCCACTTT.

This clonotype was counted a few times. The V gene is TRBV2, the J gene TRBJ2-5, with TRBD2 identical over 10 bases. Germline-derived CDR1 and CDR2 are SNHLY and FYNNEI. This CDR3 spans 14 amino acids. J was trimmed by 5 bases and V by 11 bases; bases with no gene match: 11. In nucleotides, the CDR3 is TGTGCCGTCTTCGGGACTAGCGCCGATGAGACCCAGTACTTC. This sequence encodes CAVFGTSADETQYF.

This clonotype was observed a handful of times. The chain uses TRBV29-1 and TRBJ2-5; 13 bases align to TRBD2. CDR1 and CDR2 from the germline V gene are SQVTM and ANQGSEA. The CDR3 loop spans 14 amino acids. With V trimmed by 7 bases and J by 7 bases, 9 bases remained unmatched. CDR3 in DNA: TGCAGCGCAGGACTAGCGGGGGCCCCGGGGACCCAGTACTTC. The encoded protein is CSAGLAGAPGTQYF.

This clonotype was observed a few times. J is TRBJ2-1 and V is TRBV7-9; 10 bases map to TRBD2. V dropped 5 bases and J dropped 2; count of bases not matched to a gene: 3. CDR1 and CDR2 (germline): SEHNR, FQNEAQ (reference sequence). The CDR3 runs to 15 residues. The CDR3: CASSATSGPYNEQFF. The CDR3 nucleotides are TGTGCCAGCAGCGCGACTAGCGGGCCCTACAATGAGCAGTTCTTC. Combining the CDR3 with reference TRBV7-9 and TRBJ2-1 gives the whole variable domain DTGVSQNPRHKITKRGQNVTFRCDPISEHNRLYWYRQTLGQGPEFLTYFQNEAQLEKSRLLSDRFSAERPKGSFSTLEIQRTEQGDSAMYLCASSATSGPYNEQFFGPGTRLTVL.

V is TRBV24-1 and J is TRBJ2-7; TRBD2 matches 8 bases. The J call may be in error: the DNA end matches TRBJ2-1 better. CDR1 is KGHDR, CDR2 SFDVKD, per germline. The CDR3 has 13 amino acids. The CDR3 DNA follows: TGTGCCACCGGCCGGGGGGGCGGGAATGAGCAGTTCTTC. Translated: CATGRGGGNEQFF.

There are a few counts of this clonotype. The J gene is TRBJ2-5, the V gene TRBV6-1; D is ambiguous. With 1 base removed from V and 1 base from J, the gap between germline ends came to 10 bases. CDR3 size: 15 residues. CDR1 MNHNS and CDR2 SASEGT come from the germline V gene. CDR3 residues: CASSEGAGSQETQYF. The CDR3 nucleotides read TGTGCCAGCAGTGAAGGGGCAGGTTCCCAAGAGACCCAGTACTTC.

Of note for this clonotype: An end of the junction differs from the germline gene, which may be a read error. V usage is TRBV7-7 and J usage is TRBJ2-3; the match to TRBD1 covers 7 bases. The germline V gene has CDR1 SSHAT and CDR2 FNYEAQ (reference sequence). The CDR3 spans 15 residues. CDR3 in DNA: TGTGCTAGCAGCCCAGGAGAGGGGGCCGGAGATACGCAGTATTTT. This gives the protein CASSPGEGAGDTQYF.

The CDR3, as DNA: TGTGCCAGCAGTTTACGAGACACCTCCTACAATGAGCAGTTCTTC. Translation: CASSLRDTSYNEQFF. This sequence joins TRBV28 and TRBJ2-1; D unresolved. Trimming took 2 bases from V and 0 from J, leaving 8 bases between them. From germline, CDR1 is MDHEN and CDR2 SYDVKM. The CDR3 totals 15 residues.

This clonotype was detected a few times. Written as DNA, the CDR3 is TGTGCCAGCAGCGATTTGGGGGCCAACGTCCTGACTTTC. Translated, it gives CASSDLGANVLTF. The chain is built from TRBV27 and TRBJ2-6; D gene ambiguous. Germline assignment: CDR1 MNHEY and CDR2 SMNVEV (reference sequence). Trimming cost V 6 bases and J 4 bases, with 7 bases left between them. The CDR3 spans 13 residues. The full variable domain, rest sourced from reference TRBV27 and TRBJ2-6, is EAQVTQNPRYLITVTGKKLTVTCSQNMNHEYMSWYRQDPGLGLRQIYYSMNVEVTDKGDVPEGYKVSRKEKRNFPLILESPSPNQTSLYFCASSDLGANVLTFGAGSRLTVL.

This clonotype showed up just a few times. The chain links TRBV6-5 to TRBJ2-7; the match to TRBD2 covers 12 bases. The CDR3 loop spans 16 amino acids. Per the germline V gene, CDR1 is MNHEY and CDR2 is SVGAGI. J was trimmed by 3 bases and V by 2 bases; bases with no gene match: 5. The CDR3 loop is CASSYTGLAGNYEQYF. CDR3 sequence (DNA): TGTGCCAGCAGTTACACAGGACTAGCGGGGAACTACGAGCAGTACTTC.